These 8 T cell receptor beta chains came from one sample sequenced in a study of T cell responses to AZD1222 COVID-19 vaccine. Libraries were prepared by immunoSEQ multiplex PCR; TCRdb keeps only in-frame clonotypes and omits some of them. The profile shows about 150,000 clones, 70% to 90% of them singletons. The sequenced sample was peripheral blood, obtained on day 0 of MenACWY control vaccination. These receptors came from an adult in good health.

V gene TRBV4-1 combines with J gene TRBJ1-4; D call uncertain. The CDR3 spans 16 residues. CDR1 is MGHRA, CDR2 YSYEKL, per germline. V lost 2 bases, J lost 2 bases, and 12 bases lay in between. CDR3: CASSQTPPGTNEKLFF. CDR3 DNA sequence: TGCGCCAGCAGCCAAACCCCCCCGGGCACTAATGAAAAACTGTTTTTT.

This chain connects TRBV3-1 (or the pseudogene TRBV3-2) to TRBJ2-3; the D gene is possibly TRBD2 (6 bases). This CDR3 spans 16 amino acids. Per the germline V gene, CDR1 is LGHDT and CDR2 is YNNKEL (reference sequence). V was cut by 3 bases and J by 6 bases, with 19 bases left in between. The CDR3 loop is CASSHRGLLDLDTQYF. CDR3 DNA: TGTGCCAGCAGCCACCGGGGACTTTTAGATTTGGATACGCAGTATTTT.

The chain is built from TRBV5-1 and TRBJ1-1, with 11 bases aligning to TRBD1. The CDR3 covers 16 residues. Germline CDR1 SGHRS, CDR2 YFSETQ. V dropped 2 bases and J dropped 3; count of bases not matched to a gene: 6. The CDR3 reads CASSLTWTGGHTEAFF. The CDR3 region has the DNA TGCGCCAGCAGCTTAACATGGACAGGGGGCCACACTGAAGCTTTCTTT.

The V and J genes are TRBV19 and TRBJ1-2; maybe TRBD1 (5 bases). Germline values: CDR1 LNHDA, CDR2 SQIVND (reference sequence). The CDR3 contains 16 residues. Trimming stripped 0 bases from V and 4 bases from J, with 15 bases between. In nucleotides, the CDR3 is TGTGCCAGTAGTATAGACCCCCTGGACACACTCTATGGCTACACCTTC. As protein: CASSIDPLDTLYGYTF.

The J gene is TRBJ1-5, the V gene TRBV12-5; 7 bases match TRBD1. The germline CDR1 and CDR2 sequences are LGHNT and FRNRAP. The CDR3 is 15 amino acids. V gave up 1 base and J gave up 5 bases; unmatched junction bases: 5. CDR3 sequence (DNA): TGTGCTAGTGGTTTGGGGGACAGCCCCTATCAGCCCCAGCATTTT. This sequence encodes CASGLGDSPYQPQHF.

The chain couples TRBV4-1 to TRBJ2-5, with a weak D call TRBD1 (6 bases). Trimming stripped 1 base from V and 2 bases from J, with 8 bases between. This CDR3 region has 14 residues. CDR1 is MGHRA, CDR2 YSYEKL, per germline. The CDR3 DNA reads as TGCGCCAGCAGCCAAGGACAGGTTCAAGAGACCCAGTACTTC. Translated: CASSQGQVQETQYF.

Comment on this clone: The junction differs from germline at one of its ends, possibly a read error. The chain combines TRBV7-7 with TRBJ2-5, with TRBD2 matching 9 bases. Per germline, CDR1 SSHAT and CDR2 FNYEAQ (reference sequence). This CDR3 is 15 amino acids long. CDR3 nucleotides: TGTGCTAGCAGCTTCTCGACTAGCGGTGCTGAGACCCAGTACTTC. Translation gives CASSFSTSGAETQYF.

The chain joins TRBV6-9 to TRBJ1-4; no clear D. In germline, CDR1 is MNHGY, CDR2 SVAAGI. The CDR3 loop spans 15 amino acids. Trimming pared 3 bases from V and 2 bases from J, leaving 10 bases between. CDR3 loop: CASSYPVETNEKLFF. CDR3 sequence (DNA): TGTGCCAGCAGTTACCCGGTGGAGACTAATGAAAAACTGTTTTTT.